The 14 T cell receptor beta chains below all came from one sample that was sequenced in a study of CD8 T cells in ankylosing spondylitis. TCRdb passed the 5' RACE reads through MiXCR, listing each CDR3 protein once. In the table there are about 130,000 distinct CDR3 sequences, approximately 15% of which are singletons. Sequencing was carried out using blood, either unsorted or a sorted T cell fraction (not recorded which). These receptors all come from a female donor with ankylosing spondylitis or in good health (not recorded which).

The chain links TRBV11-3 to TRBJ2-2, with no clear D. Germline V gene data show CDR1 as SGHNT and CDR2 as YENEEA. V dropped 3 bases and J dropped 2 bases, with 7 bases sitting between them. CDR3 length: 14 amino acids. The chain's CDR3 is CASSFDGNTGELFF. CDR3 bases: TGTGCCAGCAGCTTTGACGGCAACACCGGGGAGCTGTTTTTT.

The chain recombines TRBV30 with TRBJ1-3; TRBD1 matches at 7 bases. CDR1 is GTSNPN, CDR2 SVGIG, per germline (reference sequence). The CDR3 extends over 12 amino acids. J was trimmed by 8 bases and V by 1 base; bases with no gene match: 2. CDR3 in DNA: TGTGCCTGGAGTGCCGACAGGGACACCATATATTTT. Amino acid sequence: CAWSADRDTIYF.

This clonotype counts as medium-sized (0.01 to 0.1%). This chain joins TRBV20-1 and TRBJ1-2, with D unclear. This CDR3 is built from 14 residues. The V end lost 4 bases, the J end lost 3 bases, and 15 bases lay between the germline ends. Per germline, CDR1 DFQATT and CDR2 SNEGSKA (reference sequence). The DNA for the CDR3 is TGCAGTGCTACTAGCGGGCCTTTTTACTATGGCTACACCTTC. Translation gives CSATSGPFYYGYTF.

V is TRBV20-1 and J is TRBJ2-7; a possible D gene is TRBD1 (5 bases). Germline V gives CDR1 DFQATT, CDR2 SNEGSKA (reference sequence). V lost 0 bases to trimming and J lost 6 bases, with 9 bases between them. The CDR3 sequence is 12 residues long. CDR3 protein: CSARDQGSEQYF. CDR3 DNA: TGCAGTGCTAGAGATCAGGGATCCGAGCAGTACTTC.

Details on this clonotype: A single base separates this from a much larger clone, so it may be a read error. The chain uses TRBV6-1 and TRBJ1-2; no definite D call. Germline lookup yields CDR1 MNHNS and CDR2 SASEGT. V lost 5 bases and J 4 bases, leaving 17 bases between the germline ends. The CDR3 has 15 residues. The CDR3 loop reads CASSHEIPPRYGYTF. The CDR3 DNA reads as TGTGCCAGCAGTCATGAGATACCTCCTCGCTATGGCTACACCTTC.

This clonotype showed up just a few times. The chain carries TRBV5-7 and TRBJ2-1; 7 positions agree with TRBD2. TRBV5-7 is an ORF, and what it does is uncertain. With V trimmed by 2 bases and J by 9 bases, 11 bases remained unmatched. CDR3 length: 15 residues. The CDR3 loop reads CASSFKGLDLPEQFF. The CDR3 bases are TGTGCCAGCAGCTTTAAAGGACTAGACCTCCCTGAGCAGTTCTTC.

This clonotype was seen a single time. A read error may account for a junction end that differs from germline. The chain employs TRBV5-1 and TRBJ2-3; D call uncertain. The germline gives CDR1 SGHRS, CDR2 YFSETQ. The CDR3 sequence is 15 residues long. CDR3 sequence (DNA): TGCACCAGCAGCTTGGATGGCACAAGCACAGATACGCAGTATTTT. The encoded protein is CTSSLDGTSTDTQYF.

This rearrangement joins TRBV2 to TRBJ1-2; no firm D call. The V gene lost 1 base and the J gene lost 0 bases, with 18 bases spanning the gap. This CDR3 has 18 amino acids. Per germline, CDR1 SNHLY and CDR2 FYNNEI. The CDR3 protein is CASSEVRLGRRANYGYTF. DNA of the CDR3: TGTGCCAGCAGTGAAGTTCGACTGGGGAGGCGTGCTAACTATGGCTACACCTTC.

The chain uses TRBV7-3 and TRBJ2-1, with 7 bases fitting TRBD2. CDR1 is SGHTA, CDR2 FQGTGA, per germline. V gave up 2 bases and J gave up 6 bases; unmatched junction bases: 4. There are 14 residues in the CDR3. CDR3 nucleotide sequence: TGTGCCAGCAGCTTAGACGCTAGCGGCAATGAGCAGTTCTTC. As protein: CASSLDASGNEQFF.

This clonotype was recorded many times. The V call is TRBV5-1, the J call TRBJ2-7; no clear D. This CDR3 is 14 amino acids long. The germline V gene encodes CDR1 SGHRS and CDR2 YFSETQ. V was trimmed by 0 bases and J by 2 bases, leaving 9 bases between them. The CDR3 spells CASSLGVRTYEQYF. For the CDR3, the DNA is TGCGCCAGCAGCTTGGGGGTTAGAACCTACGAGCAGTACTTC.

The chain couples TRBV13 to TRBJ2-1, with 8 bases aligning to TRBD2. CDR1 PRHDT and CDR2 FYEKMQ come from the germline V gene (reference sequence). The CDR3 runs to 15 residues. Losses at the gene ends were 5 bases for V and 5 bases for J; bases not matched to a gene: 8. The chain's CDR3 is CASSPAAGGHNEQFF. CDR3 sequence (DNA): TGTGCCAGCAGCCCTGCGGCGGGAGGCCACAATGAGCAGTTCTTC.

V and J are TRBV6-5 and TRBJ1-2, with 8 nucleotides matching TRBD1. The CDR3 has 15 amino acids. Germline trimming cut 2 bases from V and 8 bases from J; bases unmatched to any gene: 10. Germline V gene lookup returns CDR1 MNHEY and CDR2 SVGAGI. CDR3 in DNA: TGTGCCAGCAGTTACCGGACAGGGCCAGGGCGAGGCTACACCTTC. Translation gives CASSYRTGPGRGYTF.

In this sample, this clonotype turned up a few times. CDR3 protein: CASSESGSSNNEQFF. In DNA form, the CDR3 reads TGTGCCAGCAGTGAGAGCGGGAGTTCCAACAATGAGCAGTTCTTC. The chain uses TRBV2 and TRBJ2-1; 8 bases match TRBD2. The trim removed 3 bases at V and 5 bases at J, leaving 6 bases unmatched. In germline, CDR1 is SNHLY, CDR2 FYNNEI. The CDR3 spans 15 residues.

Ten or more counts support this clonotype. The J gene is TRBJ1-1, the V gene TRBV5-1, with 7 bases identical to TRBD1. Per germline, CDR1 SGHRS and CDR2 YFSETQ. J was trimmed by 4 bases and V by 1 base; bases with no gene match: 4. The CDR3 runs to 14 residues. The CDR3: CASSLTGASTEAFF. Here the CDR3 DNA reads TGCGCCAGCAGCTTGACAGGGGCAAGCACTGAAGCTTTCTTT.